The 16 T cell receptor beta chains presented below share a single source sample, sequenced in a study of cytomegalovirus exposure and HLA in healthy donors. The primer mix had 60 Vbeta and 13 Jbeta primers. Assay used: immunoSEQ multiplex PCR; TCRdb lists only in-frame clones, some missing. The data hold under 200,000 clones, with more than 65% observed a single time. Sequencing was performed on PBMCs. The receptors were sampled from a man under 40 in good health and CMV-seronegative.

The chain combines TRBV27 with TRBJ2-1, with TRBD2 matching 10 bases. With V trimmed by 3 bases and J by 7 bases, 3 bases remained unmatched. Germline lookup yields CDR1 MNHEY and CDR2 SMNVEV (reference sequence). The length of the CDR3 is 14 residues. Written as DNA, the CDR3 is TGTGCCAGCAGTTTTCTAGCGGGAGAGAATGAGCAGTTCTTC. As protein: CASSFLAGENEQFF.

V is TRBV7-8 and J is TRBJ2-6; 9 nucleotides align to TRBD1. The germline CDR1 and CDR2 sequences are SGHVS and FQNEAQ. The CDR3 runs 17 residues. Germline trimming cut 5 bases from V and 3 bases from J; bases unmatched to any gene: 8. CDR3 sequence (DNA): TGTGCCAGCAGCCCGGGGACAGGGTGGGGTGGGGCCAACGTCCTGACTTTC. Residues: CASSPGTGWGGANVLTF.

The J gene is TRBJ1-1, the V gene TRBV6-5; possible D gene TRBD1, 5 bases. V was pared by 4 bases and J by 5 bases, with 17 bases between. The length of the CDR3 is 15 residues. The germline V gene encodes CDR1 MNHEY and CDR2 SVGAGI. CDR3 sequence: CASSSIGGLGTEAFF. DNA of the CDR3: TGTGCCAGCAGTTCCATCGGGGGGTTGGGGACTGAAGCTTTCTTT.

This chain joins TRBV4-3 and TRBJ1-4, with 8 nucleotides matching TRBD1. Germline CDR1 and CDR2: LGHNA and YSLEER. The CDR3 runs to 15 residues. The junction had 6 bases not matched to a gene; V was cut back by 4 bases and J by 5 bases. This CDR3 reads CASSPRTGRNEKLFF. As DNA, the CDR3 is TGCGCCAGCAGCCCACGGACAGGGAGGAATGAAAAACTGTTTTTT.

The rearrangement joins TRBV4-2 to TRBJ1-6; 8 bases are a match to TRBD1. This CDR3 contains 18 residues. With V trimmed by 3 bases and J by 0 bases, 7 bases remained unmatched. CDR1 LGHNA and CDR2 YNFKEQ come from the germline V gene. CDR3 protein: CASSQGSGGSSYNSPLHF. The CDR3 nucleotides read TGTGCCAGCAGCCAGGGATCAGGGGGCAGCTCCTATAATTCACCCCTCCACTTT.

This clone was found a few times. The J gene is TRBJ1-2, the V gene TRBV5-1; tentative D call: TRBD1 (6 bases). In germline, CDR1 is SGHRS, CDR2 YFSETQ. V dropped 0 bases and J dropped 0 bases, with 21 bases sitting between them. The CDR3 loop spans 19 amino acids. The CDR3 sequence: CASSLGFTGLLEANYGYTF. Written as DNA, the CDR3 is TGCGCCAGCAGCTTGGGGTTCACAGGGCTCCTAGAGGCTAACTATGGCTACACCTTC.

With regard to this clone: One junction end does not reproduce the germline sequence, and a read error may be involved. This chain joins TRBV10-1 and TRBJ2-3, with TRBD2 matching over 9 bases. Germline lookup yields CDR1 WNHNN and CDR2 SYGVQD (reference sequence). The CDR3 is 13 residues long. CDR3 residues: CASSQTGTSTFHF. Written as DNA, the CDR3 is TGCGCCAGCAGTCAAACCGGGACTAGCACCTTCCATTTT.

The chain joins TRBV5-1 to TRBJ2-3; TRBD2 matches 12 bases. The V segment lost 3 bases and the J segment 2 bases; nucleotides outside the gene matches: 1. Germline assignment: CDR1 SGHRS and CDR2 YFSETQ. This CDR3 has 15 amino acids. CDR3 nucleotides: TGCGCCAGCAGCTCTAGCGGGGGGGTCACAGATACGCAGTATTTT. This gives the protein CASSSSGGVTDTQYF.

This clone was counted only a few times. The chain is built from TRBV11-2 and TRBJ2-5; 7 bases match TRBD2. V lost 5 bases to trimming and J lost 2 bases; unmatched junction nucleotides: 11. CDR1 and CDR2 (germline): SGHAT, FQNNGV. The CDR3 has 16 residues. CDR3 nucleotides: TGTGCCAGCAGCCGGACCGGGACTATGGATCAAGAGACCCAGTACTTC. Amino acid sequence: CASSRTGTMDQETQYF.

This chain joins TRBV5-4 and TRBJ1-3, with 7 bases fitting TRBD1. The J segment lost 4 bases and the V segment lost 3 bases, leaving 13 bases of the junction unmatched. Germline CDR1 is SGHNT and CDR2 is YYREEE (reference sequence). The CDR3 is made up of 17 amino acids. CDR3 in amino acids: CASSSVPPGGGGNTIYF. CDR3 nucleotides: TGTGCCAGCAGCTCCGTGCCCCCAGGGGGAGGAGGAAACACCATATATTTT.

Concerning this clone itself: One end of the junction is discordant with germline, which a read error may explain. V usage is TRBV7-7 and J usage is TRBJ2-1; the match to TRBD1 covers 7 bases. The CDR3 extends over 15 amino acids. The germline gives CDR1 SSHAT, CDR2 FNYEAQ (reference sequence). The CDR3 DNA reads TGTGCTAGCAGCATAGACAGGGAAGGGTTTAATGAGCAGTTCTTC. Protein product: CASSIDREGFNEQFF.

The chain is built from TRBV30 and TRBJ2-7, with D perhaps matching TRBD2 (5 bases). The germline V gene has CDR1 GTSNPN and CDR2 SVGIG (reference sequence). The CDR3 runs to 14 residues. V was trimmed by 6 bases and J by 3 bases, leaving 18 bases between them. CDR3 DNA sequence: TGTGCCTGTTCCAGTGGAGGTGGGGTCTACGAGCAGTACTTC. Amino acids: CACSSGGGVYEQYF.

This rearrangement joins TRBV30 to TRBJ1-2, with TRBD1 matching 7 bases. The CDR3 totals 13 residues. V was clipped by 3 bases and J by 8 bases; unmatched bases: 9. Germline CDR1 and CDR2: GTSNPN and SVGIG (reference sequence). The CDR3 spells CAWSRGTALGYTF. CDR3 coding DNA: TGTGCCTGGAGCCGTGGGACAGCGCTCGGCTACACCTTC.

The chain carries TRBV4-3 and TRBJ2-3, with D tentatively TRBD2 (5 bases). V was cut by 0 bases and J by 7 bases, with 17 bases left in between. The CDR3 is 16 residues long. Looked up from germline, CDR1 is LGHNA and CDR2 is YSLEER. The CDR3 region is CASSQEDSWGFHTQYF. CDR3 nucleotide sequence: TGCGCCAGCAGCCAAGAGGACTCTTGGGGATTTCATACGCAGTATTTT.

J is TRBJ1-5 and V is TRBV19; D remains ambiguous. CDR3 length equals 15 residues. The germline V gene encodes CDR1 LNHDA and CDR2 SQIVND (reference sequence). Trimming left V 3 bases short and J 5 bases short, with 14 bases between. In nucleotides, the CDR3 is TGTGCCAGTAGTATCGTCCGGGAGGGAGATCAGCCCCAGCATTTT. The encoded protein is CASSIVREGDQPQHF.

The rearrangement links TRBV5-6 to TRBJ2-3, with 11 bases matching TRBD2. Germline V gene sequence: CDR1 SGHDT, CDR2 YYEEEE. The V segment lost 4 bases and the J segment 4 bases; nucleotides outside the gene matches: 8. The CDR3 extends over 16 amino acids. In DNA, the CDR3 is TGTGCCAGCAGCATACTTAGCGGGGGGGCCGCAGATACGCAGTATTTT. This translates into CASSILSGGAADTQYF.